The rows below give T cell receptor beta chains drawn from one sample of a study of cytomegalovirus exposure and HLA in healthy donors. Profiling relied on immunoSEQ multiplex PCR, and the TCRdb table lists in-frame clones only, not all of them. The sample holds about 160,000 clones, 89% seen once. The sample consisted of PBMCs. These receptors all come from a woman under 30 in good health and CMV-seropositive. Each CDR3 is given with its conserved first and last residue. The D gene is left open where the match is weak. Not every row has a clone size; where given, it reads once, few, many or a size class.

d_gene,j_gene,abundance,v_gene,CDR3nt,CDR3aa
.,TRBJ2-7,.,TRBV28,TGTGCCAGCACCTTATCAGGGTGGGAATACGAGCAGTACTTC,CASTLSGWEYEQYF
.,TRBJ1-5,.,TRBV4-1,TGCGCCAGCAGCCAAGGCAAGTACAGCTCTTATAGCAATCAGCCCCAGCATTTT,CASSQGKYSSYSNQPQHF
TRBD1,TRBJ1-5,.,TRBV5-1,TGCGCCAGCAGCAGTGGGACAGGCAATCAGCCCCAGCATTTT,CASSSGTGNQPQHF
TRBD1,TRBJ2-7,.,TRBV4-2,TGTGCCAGCAGCCAAGGAGGGACAGGGGCCGAGCAGTACTTC,CASSQGGTGAEQYF
.,TRBJ1-1,.,TRBV7-9,TGTGCCAGCAGTTACGGCTGGGACACGAACACTGAAGCTTTCTTT,CASSYGWDTNTEAFF
.,TRBJ2-5,.,TRBV5-1,TGCGCCAGCAGCTTAGTACTAGCAGGAGAGACCCAGTACTTC,CASSLVLAGETQYF
.,TRBJ2-3,.,TRBV4-3,TGCGCCAGCAGCCAAGAAAAGCGGCTTAGCACAGATACGCAGTATTTT,CASSQEKRLSTDTQYF
.,TRBJ2-1,.,TRBV18,TGTGCCAGCTCACCCACGGAGGGGCGGGGTGAGCAGTTCTTC,CASSPTEGRGEQFF
.,TRBJ2-6,.,TRBV29-1,TGCAGCGTTGGGAAACAGTTCCGGAAAAACTCTGGGGCCAACGTCCTGACTTTC,CSVGKQFRKNSGANVLTF
TRBD2,TRBJ2-5,.,TRBV5-4,TGTGCCAGCAGCTTGGGAGGTAGCGGGTACCAAGAGACCCAGTACTTC,CASSLGGSGYQETQYF
.,TRBJ2-5,.,TRBV30,TGTGCCTGGAGCGGACTGGAAGAGACCCAGTACTTC,CAWSGLEETQYF
.,TRBJ2-3,.,TRBV5-1,TGCGCCAGCAGCTCTCAGTTTACCGGGTCGCTCCCAGATACGCAGTATTTT,CASSSQFTGSLPDTQYF
.,TRBJ2-5,.,TRBV5-4,TGTGCCAGCAGCTTTGATCCCACAAGTCCGCAAGAGACCCAGTACTTC,CASSFDPTSPQETQYF
TRBD1,TRBJ1-1,.,TRBV7-9,TGTGCCAGCAGCTTACTTGGACAGGGGTTAACTGAAGCTTTCTTT,CASSLLGQGLTEAFF
.,TRBJ2-3,.,TRBV9,TGTGCCGGATCGCGAGGGAGGTCAGATACGCAGTATTTT,CAGSRGRSDTQYF
TRBD2,TRBJ2-7,.,TRBV4-2,TGTGCCAGCAGCCCCTCCGGGACTAGCTACGAGCAGTACTTC,CASSPSGTSYEQYF
.,TRBJ1-5,few,TRBV6-5,TGTGCCAGCAGTTACGACGGAGGGTCAAATCAGCCCCAGCATTTT,CASSYDGGSNQPQHF